This TCR beta chain is from a study of blood T cell repertoires in COVID-19. Background on the study: Sites in the United States, Italy and Spain provided acute and convalescent COVID-19 samples. T cells, B-cell-depleted T cells, or PBMCs provided the cDNA or gDNA that served as material.

Enrolment of Seattle patients took place during active infection, and they were followed longitudinally. With V trimmed by 2 bases and J by 3 bases, 7 bases remained unmatched. Germline V CDR1 and CDR2: SGHRS, YFSETQ. The CDR3 loop spans 16 amino acids. Per the study methods: Amplification of reference gene primers was used by the study to estimate nucleated cell counts. Sequencing was performed with immunoSEQ multiplex PCR; in TCRdb, only in-frame clones are kept and a portion is missing. V and J calls and clone size follow that table, whereas D and trimming were derived from the DNA. The data show some 220,000 clones, 80% to 95% seen once.

The chain couples TRBV5-1 to TRBJ2-1, with 8 nucleotides matching TRBD2. This clonotype was sampled from a man between 25 and 39 years old with COVID-19, enrolled during active disease. Sequenced input: peripheral blood. CDR3 loop: CASSFGAGESYNEQFF. The CDR3 coding sequence is TGCGCCAGCAGCTTTGGAGCGGGGGAGAGCTACAATGAGCAGTTCTTC.